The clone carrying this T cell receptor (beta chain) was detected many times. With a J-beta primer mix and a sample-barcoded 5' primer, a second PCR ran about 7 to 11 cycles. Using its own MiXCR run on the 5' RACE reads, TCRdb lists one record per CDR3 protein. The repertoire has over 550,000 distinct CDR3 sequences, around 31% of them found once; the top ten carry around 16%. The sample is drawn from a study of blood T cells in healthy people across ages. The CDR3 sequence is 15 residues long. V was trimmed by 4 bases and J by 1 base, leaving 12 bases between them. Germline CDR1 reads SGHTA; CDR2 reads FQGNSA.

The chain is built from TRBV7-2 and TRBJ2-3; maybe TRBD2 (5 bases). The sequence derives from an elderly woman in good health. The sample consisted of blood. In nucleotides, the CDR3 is TGTGCCAGCAGCTCCTCACTAGGCGGCACAGATACGCAGTATTTT. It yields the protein CASSSSLGGTDTQYF.